One and the same sample provided the 5 T cell receptor beta chains below, sequenced in a study of CD8 T cells in ankylosing spondylitis. TCRdb independently ran MiXCR on the 5' RACE reads; one entry per CDR3 protein. The table records 7,000 or so distinct CDR3 sequences, 2.5% to 3% of them present only once. What was sequenced was blood, either unsorted or a sorted T cell fraction (not recorded which). These TCRs come from a female donor with ankylosing spondylitis or in good health (not recorded which).

This clonotype was seen many times. The chain recombines TRBV9 with TRBJ2-5; D gene uncertain. The CDR3 contains 11 residues. From germline, CDR1 is SGDLS and CDR2 YYNGEE. The V end was cut by 0 bases, the J end by 5 bases, with 2 bases between. CDR3 sequence: CASSVDETQYF. The DNA for the CDR3 is TGTGCCAGCAGCGTAGATGAGACCCAGTACTTC.

Ten or more counts support this clonotype. This chain links TRBV9 with TRBJ2-7, with 14 bases matching TRBD2. The V gene end was trimmed by 3 bases and the J gene end by 1 base; junction bases not matched to a gene: 3. This CDR3 is 16 amino acids long. The germline CDR1 and CDR2 sequences are SGDLS and YYNGEE. The CDR3 DNA reads as TGTGCCAGCAGCGACGGACTAGCGGGAGGATCCTACGAGCAGTACTTC. Protein: CASSDGLAGGSYEQYF.

This clonotype occurred many times. The V and J genes are TRBV9 and TRBJ2-7; the match to TRBD2 covers 13 bases. CDR1 is SGDLS and CDR2 is YYNGEE in the germline V gene. V dropped 2 bases and J dropped 2; count of bases not matched to a gene: 1. This CDR3 has 15 amino acids. CDR3 sequence: CASSVGTSGAYEQYF. In DNA, the CDR3 is TGTGCCAGCAGCGTCGGGACTAGCGGGGCCTACGAGCAGTACTTC.

By sample share, this clonotype is medium-sized. The V gene is TRBV9, the J gene TRBJ2-2, with TRBD1 as a possible D gene (5 bases). The CDR3 runs 15 residues. The germline V gene encodes CDR1 SGDLS and CDR2 YYNGEE. The V end was cut by 2 bases, the J end by 0 bases, with 8 bases between. The CDR3, as DNA: TGTGCCAGCAGCGTTGACAGCCCGAACACCGGGGAGCTGTTTTTT. Encoded protein: CASSVDSPNTGELFF.

This clonotype was seen many times. The chain combines TRBV9 with TRBJ2-5; 8 nucleotides match TRBD2. V lost 4 bases and J lost 5; bases outside the gene matches: 10. Germline-derived CDR1 and CDR2 are SGDLS and YYNGEE. The length of the CDR3 is 15 residues. The CDR3 sequence: CASSLGLGGLETQYF. CDR3 in DNA: TGTGCCAGCAGCCTGGGACTAGGGGGGTTGGAGACCCAGTACTTC.